This T cell receptor beta chain was sequenced for a study of shared clonotypes between healthy human individuals. Recent vaccinations or acute infections were absent in the healthy HIV-negative adult donors. The V segment lost 7 bases and the J segment 2 bases; nucleotides outside the gene matches: 10. This CDR3 is built from 16 residues. Germline V gives CDR1 SGHTA, CDR2 FQGNSA. Sequencing was performed with immunoSEQ multiplex PCR; in TCRdb, only in-frame clones are kept and a portion is missing. The sample lists about 450,000 clones, 70% to 85% seen once, with 12% in the top ten. The TCR was taken from a woman in her forties in good health. Some clones in this sample may be carry-over from other donors' samples. The chain has TRBV7-2 and TRBJ2-2, with 7 positions matching TRBD2. Sequenced: PBMCs. The CDR3: CASTPLGGRNTGELFF. Here the CDR3 DNA reads TGTGCCAGCACCCCTTTGGGGGGGAGAAACACCGGGGAGCTGTTTTTT.